The 22 T cell receptor beta chains below all came from one sample that was sequenced in a study of CD8+CD57+ T cells in acquired aplastic anemia. Template material for TCR beta VDJ and CDR3 profiling consisted of genomic DNA. Each CDR3 protein is one row after TCRdb ran MiXCR on the reads. The repertoire consists of some 170,000 distinct CDR3 sequences, with more than 45% occurring once and the leading ten covering 0.85% to 1.3%. The sequenced patients had an expansion of CD8+CD57+ cells seen by flow cytometry. What was sequenced was sorted CD4+, CD8+, or CD8+CD57+ T cells (not recorded which) from PBMCs. The receptors come from a human donor with aplastic anemia.

Note on this clonotype: One end of the junction does not line up with germline, which may come from a read error. The rearrangement joins TRBV2 to TRBJ2-7; TRBD1 agrees at 9 bases. Looked up from germline, CDR1 is SNHLY and CDR2 is FYNNEI. This CDR3 has 16 residues. The CDR3 here is CANSEARGQGPYEQYF. DNA for the CDR3: TGTGCCAACAGTGAAGCGCGGGGACAGGGACCCTACGAGCAGTACTTC.

This clonotype was detected a few times. This sequence joins TRBV19 and TRBJ1-1; 7 bases agree with TRBD1. The CDR3 extends over 14 amino acids. The germline V gene encodes CDR1 LNHDA and CDR2 SQIVND (reference sequence). V lost 6 bases to trimming and J lost 5 bases; unmatched junction nucleotides: 9. The DNA of the CDR3 is TGTGCCAGTAGGAGACAGGGTTTGGGAACTGAAGCTTTCTTT. This sequence encodes CASRRQGLGTEAFF. The full variable domain, in which reference TRBV19 and TRBJ1-1 provide the parts outside the CDR3, is DGGITQSPKYLFRKEGQNVTLSCEQNLNHDAMYWYRQDPGQGLRLIYYSQIVNDFQKGDIAEGYSVSREKKESFPLTVTSAQKNPTAFYLCASRRQGLGTEAFFGQGTRLTVV.

This clonotype showed up many times. The genes are TRBV19 and TRBJ1-5; D is undetermined. CDR1 and CDR2 (germline): LNHDA, SQIVND (reference sequence). The CDR3 length is 13 residues. V gave up 7 bases and J gave up 1 base, with 8 bases separating them. The CDR3 DNA reads TGTGCCAGTACAGGACGGAGCAATCAGCCCCAGCATTTT. Its protein is CASTGRSNQPQHF.

This clonotype was observed at least ten times. The chain couples TRBV6-2 or TRBV6-3 to TRBJ2-7; D remains unclear. Looked up from germline, CDR1 is MNHEY and CDR2 is SVGEGT. V lost 2 bases and J 6 bases, leaving 20 bases between the germline ends. CDR3 length: 16 amino acids. The DNA for the CDR3 is TGTGCCAGCAGTTACCCCCCGAGACGCTCCGTTGGCGAGCAGTACTTC. It specifies CASSYPPRRSVGEQYF.

Comment on this clonotype: One end of the junction fails to match germline, which may point to a read error. CDR3 protein: CAISEGPGNTIYF. The CDR3 nucleotides read TGTGCCATCAGTGAGGGACCTGGAAACACCATATACTTT. The V call is TRBV10-3, the J call TRBJ1-3; D remains unclear. The CDR3 totals 13 residues. The V gene's germline CDR1 is ENHRY and CDR2 SYGVKD.

The CDR3 loop is CASRPGQGAYTQYF. In DNA form, the CDR3 reads TGTGCCAGCAGACCCGGACAGGGTGCGTATACGCAGTATTTT. The rearrangement links TRBV6-1 to TRBJ2-3; 8 nucleotides line up with TRBD1. This CDR3 contains 14 residues. Germline CDR1 MNHNS, CDR2 SASEGT. V shed 6 bases, J shed 7 bases, and the junction held 9 bases outside the gene matches.

This clonotype has at least ten counts. The rearrangement uses TRBV4-2 and TRBJ2-3; 7 bases match TRBD2. After removal of 1 base from V and 2 bases from J, the junction contained 9 bases not matched to a gene. Germline V CDR1 and CDR2: LGHNA, YNFKEQ. The CDR3 runs 17 residues. The CDR3 loop reads CASSQGGGTSYTDTQYF. DNA for the CDR3: TGTGCCAGCAGCCAAGGGGGGGGGACTTCGTACACAGATACGCAGTATTTT.

The chain couples TRBV7-9 to TRBJ1-1; D not certain. V lost 8 bases, J lost 1 base, and 14 bases lay in between. The length of the CDR3 is 14 residues. Germline V gene data show CDR1 as SEHNR and CDR2 as FQNEAQ (reference sequence). The CDR3 sequence is CASSTGLTNTEAFF. CDR3 sequence (DNA): TGTGCCAGCTCGACCGGGCTTACGAACACTGAAGCTTTCTTT.

This clonotype has a count of ten or more. This chain connects TRBV5-5 to TRBJ1-2; D unclear. The V gene lost 2 bases and the J gene lost 6 bases, with 11 bases spanning the gap. Germline lookup yields CDR1 SGHKS and CDR2 YYEKEE (reference sequence). This CDR3 spans 13 amino acids. The CDR3 DNA sequence: TGTGCCAGCAGCTTTGCGGGGTTCGATGGCTACACCTTC. Amino acid sequence: CASSFAGFDGYTF.

As regards this clonotype: A junction boundary mismatches the germline segment, possibly from a read error. This chain connects TRBV5-1 to TRBJ2-7; 14 bases match TRBD2. Germline V gene sequence: CDR1 SGHRS, CDR2 YFSETQ. The CDR3 is 16 amino acids. The CDR3 coding sequence is TGCGCCAGCACCCTAGTGGGGACTAGCGGGGGTTACGAGCAATACTTC. This encodes CASTLVGTSGGYEQYF.

This chain joins TRBV2 and TRBJ2-1; a possible D gene is TRBD2 (6 bases). Per germline, CDR1 SNHLY and CDR2 FYNNEI. V lost 5 bases and J 6 bases, leaving 17 bases between the germline ends. The CDR3 has 15 residues. The CDR3 here is CASSTPGQGGNEQFF. The CDR3 DNA reads as TGTGCCAGCAGTACCCCGGGGCAGGGAGGCAATGAGCAGTTCTTC.

The J gene is TRBJ2-1, the V gene TRBV29-1; 8 bases are shared with TRBD2. The germline V gene encodes CDR1 SQVTM and CDR2 ANQGSEA. V gave up 7 bases and J gave up 7 bases; unmatched junction bases: 9. The CDR3 covers 13 residues. DNA of the CDR3: TGCAGCGCCATGCCCTCGGGGGGGAATGAGCAGTTCTTC. As protein: CSAMPSGGNEQFF.

At least ten counts were recorded for this clonotype. V and J are TRBV24-1 and TRBJ1-2; 9 bases agree with TRBD1. The germline CDR1 and CDR2 sequences are KGHDR and SFDVKD. CDR3 size: 14 residues. Trimming at V came to 3 bases and at J to 7 bases, leaving 5 bases not matched to a gene. CDR3 sequence: CATSDRDRVAGYTF. The CDR3 nucleotides are TGTGCCACCAGTGATCGGGACAGGGTTGCTGGCTACACCTTC.

This rearrangement joins TRBV7-2 to TRBJ2-5; tentatively, D is TRBD2 (5 bases). V was shortened by 5 bases and J by 5 bases, with 15 bases between the two germline ends. CDR1 is SGHTA and CDR2 is FQGNSA in the germline V gene. The length of the CDR3 is 14 residues. CDR3 loop: CASSPGVPEETQYF. For the CDR3, the DNA is TGTGCCAGCAGCCCCGGGGTCCCGGAGGAGACCCAGTACTTC.

This chain links TRBV5-1 with TRBJ2-7; 8 positions match TRBD1. The CDR3 covers 14 residues. Trimming took 2 bases from V and 5 from J; bases not matched to a gene: 6. Germline CDR1 SGHRS, CDR2 YFSETQ. The CDR3 nucleotides read TGCGCCAGCAGCTTAGGACAGGGTTGGGACGAGCAGTACTTC. It codes for CASSLGQGWDEQYF.

The chain joins TRBV7-9 to TRBJ1-2, with D unresolved. CDR3 length: 15 residues. V was shortened by 5 bases and J by 2 bases, with 15 bases between the two germline ends. Germline CDR1 SEHNR, CDR2 FQNEAQ (reference sequence). CDR3 region: CASSQEHRGNYGYTF. CDR3 coding DNA: TGTGCCAGCAGCCAAGAGCACAGAGGAAACTATGGCTACACCTTC. Looking up the rest from reference TRBV7-9 and TRBJ1-2 gives the full variable domain: DTGVSQNPRHKITKRGQNVTFRCDPISEHNRLYWYRQTLGQGPEFLTYFQNEAQLEKSRLLSDRFSAERPKGSFSTLEIQRTEQGDSAMYLCASSQEHRGNYGYTFGSGTRLTVV.

This clonotype has more than one count but fewer than ten. V is TRBV7-9 and J is TRBJ2-5; D possibly uses TRBD1 or TRBD2 (5 bases each). The CDR3 consists of 15 residues. Germline V CDR1 and CDR2: SEHNR, FQNEAQ (reference sequence). V lost 0 bases and J 5 bases, leaving 13 bases between the germline ends. DNA of the CDR3: TGTGCCAGCAGCTTAGCGTGGTCTGAGGGGGAGACCCAGTACTTC. Amino acids: CASSLAWSEGETQYF.

This clonotype was observed a handful of times. The V call is TRBV18, the J call TRBJ1-2; D gene unclear. V dropped 3 bases and J dropped 8 bases, with 13 bases sitting between them. This CDR3 contains 13 residues. Germline values: CDR1 KGHSH, CDR2 LQKENI. CDR3 coding DNA: TGTGCCAGCTCACCGAGGCGGGCGGAGGGCTACACCTTC. Translation gives CASSPRRAEGYTF.

This clonotype was counted between two and nine times. Being one base from a much bigger clone, this may be a read error. The CDR3 DNA follows: TGTGCCAGCAGCCTATATCTCATAAGCCCTGGCAATCAGCCCCAGCATTTT. Protein sequence: CASSLYLISPGNQPQHF. V gene TRBV11-2 combines with J gene TRBJ1-5; no clear D. The CDR3 is made up of 17 amino acids. V lost 5 bases and J 2 bases, leaving 19 bases between the germline ends. Germline V gene sequence: CDR1 SGHAT, CDR2 FQNNGV.

In this sample, this clonotype turned up many times. This chain uses TRBV20-1 with TRBJ2-2, with D perhaps TRBD2 (7 bases). Germline V lookup: CDR1 DFQATT, CDR2 SNEGSKA (reference sequence). CDR3 length: 14 amino acids. V dropped 3 bases and J dropped 7 bases, with 15 bases sitting between them. In nucleotides, the CDR3 is TGCAGTGCTAGGAGGGGGGGCAATCACGGGGAGCTGTTTTTT. The encoded protein is CSARRGGNHGELFF.

The rearrangement uses TRBV29-1 and TRBJ2-1; unclear D gene. This CDR3 comprises 12 residues. V was cut by 3 bases and J by 9 bases, with 12 bases left in between. Per the germline V gene, CDR1 is SQVTM and CDR2 is ANQGSEA. CDR3 coding DNA: TGCAGCGTTGATGTGGTGGGGTCTGAGCAGTTCTTC. Translation: CSVDVVGSEQFF.

The sample holds many counts of this clonotype. This chain joins TRBV4-1 and TRBJ1-1, with TRBD1 identical over 8 bases. V lost 1 base to trimming and J lost 6 bases; unmatched junction nucleotides: 13. This CDR3 comprises 17 residues. Germline lookup yields CDR1 MGHRA and CDR2 YSYEKL. CDR3: CASSQVMVRGLAAEAFF. Written as DNA, the CDR3 is TGCGCCAGCAGCCAAGTAATGGTCAGGGGGCTCGCGGCTGAAGCTTTCTTT.